A selection of T cell receptor beta chains follows, all from one sample in a study of blood T cells in healthy people across ages. TCRdb re-derived calls from the 5' RACE reads in MiXCR, one entry per CDR3 protein. Seen here are 1.8 million or so distinct CDR3 sequences, 30% to 40% observed once, and the top ten hold around 23%. The sample was blood. Receptors originate from a human donor in good health. Each CDR3 is given with its conserved first and last residue. D genes are given only for firm matches. Clone size, where shown, is once, few, many, or a class for clones that have expanded.

>-|-|TRBJ1-1|TRBV10-2
CASRDGQNNAEAFF
>-|few|TRBJ1-2|TRBV28
CASSFETHYGYTF
>-|-|TRBJ1-6|TRBV5-1
CASSLDQRGARFNSPLHF
>-|-|TRBJ2-7|TRBV7-2
CASSPNRVRGYEQYF
>-|once|TRBJ1-3|TRBV7-9
CASSLDGTGNAIYF
>-|few|-|TRBV20-1
CSEGRDGYEQYF
>TRBD1|-|-|TRBV5-1
CASSPGQGTHEQYF
>-|-|TRBJ1-4|TRBV11-2
CASSRGSLGLEKLFF
>-|few|TRBJ1-1|TRBV7-9
CASSMGRREWDTEAFF
>TRBD1|-|TRBJ1-5|TRBV12-3/TRBV12-4
CASRSDRLNRQPQHF